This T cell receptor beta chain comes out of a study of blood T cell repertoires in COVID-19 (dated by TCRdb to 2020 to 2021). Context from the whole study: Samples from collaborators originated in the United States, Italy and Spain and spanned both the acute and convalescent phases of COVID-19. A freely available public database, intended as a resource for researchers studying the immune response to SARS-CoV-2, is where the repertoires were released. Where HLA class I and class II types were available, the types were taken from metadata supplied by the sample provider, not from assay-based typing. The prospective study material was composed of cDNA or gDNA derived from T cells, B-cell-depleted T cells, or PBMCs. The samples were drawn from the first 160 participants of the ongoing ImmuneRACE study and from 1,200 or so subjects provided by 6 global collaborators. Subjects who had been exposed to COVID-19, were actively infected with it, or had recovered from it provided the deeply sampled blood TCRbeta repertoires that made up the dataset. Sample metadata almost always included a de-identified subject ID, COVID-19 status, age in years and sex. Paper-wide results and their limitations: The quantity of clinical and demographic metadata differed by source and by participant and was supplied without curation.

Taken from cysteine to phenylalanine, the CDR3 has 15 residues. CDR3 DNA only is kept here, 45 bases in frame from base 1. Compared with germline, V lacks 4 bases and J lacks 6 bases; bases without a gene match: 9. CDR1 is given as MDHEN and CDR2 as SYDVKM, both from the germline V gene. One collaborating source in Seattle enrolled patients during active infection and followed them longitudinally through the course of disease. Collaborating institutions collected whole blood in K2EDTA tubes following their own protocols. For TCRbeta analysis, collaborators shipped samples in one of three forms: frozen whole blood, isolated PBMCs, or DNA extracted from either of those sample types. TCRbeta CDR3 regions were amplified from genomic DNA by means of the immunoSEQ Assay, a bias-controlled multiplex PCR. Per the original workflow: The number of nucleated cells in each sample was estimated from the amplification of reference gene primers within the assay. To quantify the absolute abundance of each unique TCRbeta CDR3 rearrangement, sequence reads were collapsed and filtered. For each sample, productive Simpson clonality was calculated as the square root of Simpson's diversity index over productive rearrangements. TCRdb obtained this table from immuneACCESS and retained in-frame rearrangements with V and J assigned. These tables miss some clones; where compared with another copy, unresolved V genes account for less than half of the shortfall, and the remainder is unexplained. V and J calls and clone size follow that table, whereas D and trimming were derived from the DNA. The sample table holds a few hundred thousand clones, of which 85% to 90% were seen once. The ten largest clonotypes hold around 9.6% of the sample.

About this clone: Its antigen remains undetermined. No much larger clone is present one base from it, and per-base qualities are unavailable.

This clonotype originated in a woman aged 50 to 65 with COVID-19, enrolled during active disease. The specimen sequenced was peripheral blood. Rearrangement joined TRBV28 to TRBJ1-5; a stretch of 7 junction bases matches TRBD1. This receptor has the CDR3 CASSSTGAWVQPQHF. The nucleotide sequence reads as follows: TGTGCCAGCAGTTCCACAGGGGCCTGGGTTCAGCCCCAGCATTTT.